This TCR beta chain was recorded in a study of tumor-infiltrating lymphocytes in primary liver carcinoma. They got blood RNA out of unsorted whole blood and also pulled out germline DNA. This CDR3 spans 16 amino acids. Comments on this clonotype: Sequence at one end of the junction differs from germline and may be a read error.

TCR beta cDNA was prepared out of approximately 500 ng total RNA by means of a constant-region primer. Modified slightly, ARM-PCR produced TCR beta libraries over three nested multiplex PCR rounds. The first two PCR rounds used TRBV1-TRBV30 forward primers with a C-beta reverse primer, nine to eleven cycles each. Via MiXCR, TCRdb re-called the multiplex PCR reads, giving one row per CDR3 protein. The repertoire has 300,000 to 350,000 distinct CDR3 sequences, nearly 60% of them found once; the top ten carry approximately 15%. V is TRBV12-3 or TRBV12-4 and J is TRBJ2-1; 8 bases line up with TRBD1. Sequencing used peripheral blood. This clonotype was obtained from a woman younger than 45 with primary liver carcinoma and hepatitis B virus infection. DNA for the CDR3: TGTGCCAGCACTTGGGGTACGGGGCAGGGGGCCGTTGAGCACTTCTTC. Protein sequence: CASTWGTGQGAVEHFF.